Following are 15 T cell receptor beta chains from one sample sequenced in a study of CD8+ T cells in alopecia areata. Following extraction, RNA underwent reverse transcription to cDNA, which served as the sequencing template. The table came from immunoSEQ multiplex PCR; TCRdb's copy has only in-frame clones and leaves some out. The data contain roughly 250,000 clones, roughly two thirds of them seen just once; the ten biggest clones take up 0.95% to 1.5%. Here the sequenced sample was CD4+ T cells sorted from blood, taken at week 0. These receptors originate from a human donor with alopecia areata.

This clone has only one observation. The genes are TRBV5-1 and TRBJ2-1; 10 nucleotides agree with TRBD1. V lost 0 bases and J lost 8; bases outside the gene matches: 2. The CDR3 is 14 amino acids. Germline lookup yields CDR1 SGHRS and CDR2 YFSETQ. The chain's CDR3 is CASSLAGQGDEQFF. The CDR3 nucleotides are TGCGCCAGCAGCTTGGCCGGACAGGGGGATGAGCAGTTCTTC.

This clone was detected only a few times. The V gene is TRBV10-3, the J gene TRBJ2-5; D ambiguous. Germline assignment: CDR1 ENHRY and CDR2 SYGVKD. This CDR3 has 11 residues. V shed 8 bases and J shed 3 bases, with 7 bases lying between them. The CDR3: CAIRMEETQYF. The CDR3 bases are TGTGCCATCCGGATGGAAGAGACCCAGTACTTC.

The V and J genes are TRBV9 and TRBJ1-1; D is undetermined. This CDR3 spans 15 amino acids. The ends were cut back, 0 bases at V and 4 bases at J, with 13 bases in the middle. Per the germline V gene, CDR1 is SGDLS and CDR2 is YYNGEE. The CDR3 here is CASSVDFGQITEAFF. The CDR3 DNA is TGTGCCAGCAGCGTAGACTTCGGGCAGATCACTGAAGCTTTCTTT. The entire variable domain, with the rest obtained from reference TRBV9 and TRBJ1-1, is as follows: DSGVTQTPKHLITATGQRVTLRCSPRSGDLSVYWYQQSLDQGLQFLIQYYNGEERAKGNILERFSAQQFPDLHSELNLSSLELGDSALYFCASSVDFGQITEAFFGQGTRLTVV.

About this clone: Other DNA sequences within the sample encode an identical CDR3. The gene calls are TRBV29-1 and TRBJ2-3; a possible D gene is TRBD2 (6 bases). Trimming took 3 bases from V and 6 from J, leaving 10 bases between them. This CDR3 spans 12 amino acids. CDR1 is SQVTM and CDR2 is ANQGSEA in the germline V gene. The CDR3 DNA reads TGCAGCGTTGACGGGGGAACGGATACGCAGTATTTT. This gives the protein CSVDGGTDTQYF.

The chain has TRBV25-1 and TRBJ1-5, with D possibly TRBD1 on 6 matching bases. V lost 3 bases to trimming and J lost 3 bases, with 12 bases between them. CDR1 is MGHDK and CDR2 is SYGVNS in the germline V gene. This CDR3 region has 15 residues. CDR3 nucleotides: TGTGCCAGCAGTGAGTCGGACAGAGTCAATCAGCCCCAGCATTTT. It yields the protein CASSESDRVNQPQHF.

The V and J genes are TRBV9 and TRBJ2-7; TRBD2 might be the D (5 bases). This CDR3 region has 15 residues. The V gene lost 5 bases and the J gene lost 0 bases, with 15 bases spanning the gap. CDR1 is SGDLS and CDR2 is YYNGEE in the germline V gene. The CDR3 loop is CASSPRGASSYEQYF. CDR3 nucleotide sequence: TGTGCCAGCAGTCCCCGGGGAGCGAGCTCCTACGAGCAGTACTTC.

The CDR3 here is CAAGARTQYF. The CDR3 nucleotides read TGTGCCGCGGGCGCTCGGACCCAGTACTTC. The rearrangement links TRBV6-5 to TRBJ2-5, with D possibly being TRBD2 (5 bases). Trimming left V 11 bases short and J 7 bases short, with 11 bases between. Germline lookup yields CDR1 MNHEY and CDR2 SVGAGI. The CDR3 spans 10 residues.

As to this clone: The same CDR3 also results from other DNA sequences found in this sample. The CDR3 region is CASSVGSSGNTIYF. CDR3 DNA: TGTGCCAGCAGCGTAGGCAGTTCCGGAAACACCATATATTTT. The chain recombines TRBV9 with TRBJ1-3; no firm D call. The CDR3 contains 14 residues. Between the trimmed V and J ends, which lost 0 bases and 4 bases, there was a span of 8 bases. Germline CDR1 is SGDLS and CDR2 is YYNGEE.

The J gene is TRBJ1-6, the V gene TRBV5-6; no clear D gene. V was cut by 3 bases and J by 7 bases, with 14 bases left in between. There are 15 residues in the CDR3. Germline V CDR1 and CDR2: SGHDT, YYEEEE. The CDR3 protein is CASSYWTSANSPLHF. CDR3 DNA: TGTGCCAGCAGCTATTGGACGTCGGCCAATTCACCCCTCCACTTT. The complete variable domain, with remaining parts taken from reference TRBV5-6 and TRBJ1-6, reads DAGVTQSPTHLIKTRGQQVTLRCSPKSGHDTVSWYQQALGQGPQFIFQYYEEEERQRGNFPDRFSGHQFPNYSSELNVNALLLGDSALYLCASSYWTSANSPLHFGNGTRLTVT.

The chain is built from TRBV9 and TRBJ1-5; D uncertain. V dropped 0 bases and J dropped 4 bases, with 11 bases sitting between them. CDR1 SGDLS and CDR2 YYNGEE come from the germline V gene. This CDR3 is 15 amino acids long. The CDR3 protein is CASSVDAGSNQPQHF. The CDR3 DNA follows: TGTGCCAGCAGCGTAGACGCAGGCTCGAATCAGCCCCAGCATTTT.

This chain connects TRBV30 to TRBJ1-6; D is undetermined. V lost 5 bases and J lost 6, with 8 bases in between. CDR3 size: 12 residues. Per the germline V gene, CDR1 is GTSNPN and CDR2 is SVGIG (reference sequence). The CDR3 DNA is TGTGCCTGGGACATATTTAATTCACCCCTCCACTTT. Amino acids: CAWDIFNSPLHF.

The V and J genes are TRBV5-1 and TRBJ2-5; D unclear. The CDR3 has 13 amino acids. Germline CDR1 and CDR2: SGHRS and YFSETQ. V was trimmed by 4 bases and J by 2 bases, leaving 9 bases between them. Here the CDR3 DNA reads TGCGCCAGCAGCCGGCCCCCGCAAGAGACCCAGTACTTC. Protein sequence: CASSRPPQETQYF.

The rearrangement joins TRBV13 to TRBJ1-2; weak D call: TRBD1 (5 bases). Germline V gene sequence: CDR1 PRHDT, CDR2 FYEKMQ (reference sequence). With 7 bases removed from V and 0 bases from J, the gap between germline ends came to 9 bases. The CDR3 sequence is 13 residues long. The CDR3 sequence is CASKGQSNYGYTF. The CDR3 bases are TGTGCCAGCAAGGGGCAGTCTAACTATGGCTACACCTTC. The whole variable domain, remainder taken from reference TRBV13 and TRBJ1-2, is AAGVIQSPRHLIKEKRETATLKCYPIPRHDTVYWYQQGPGQDPQFLISFYEKMQSDKGSIPDRFSAQQFSDYHSELNMSSLELGDSALYFCASKGQSNYGYTFGSGTRLTVV.

The V call is TRBV29-1, the J call TRBJ2-7; no reliable D call. This CDR3 spans 13 amino acids. Trimming cost V 4 bases and J 0 bases, with 10 bases left between them. Germline V gives CDR1 SQVTM, CDR2 ANQGSEA. CDR3 nucleotide sequence: TGCAGCGTTGGGCCTTTGGGCTCCTACGAGCAGTACTTC. Amino acids: CSVGPLGSYEQYF.

This clone was observed a few times. The V call is TRBV5-4, the J call TRBJ2-1; D unclear. CDR3 length equals 14 residues. Germline V gives CDR1 SGHNT, CDR2 YYREEE (reference sequence). V was shortened by 2 bases and J by 6 bases, with 12 bases between the two germline ends. CDR3 coding DNA: TGTGCCAGCAGCTTAATAGGGTCCCGCAATGAGCAGTTCTTC. Amino acids: CASSLIGSRNEQFF.